A selection of T cell receptor beta chains follows, all from one sample in a study of blood T cell repertoires in COVID-19. Profiled with immunoSEQ multiplex PCR; TCRdb holds only in-frame clones, not every one. Of 100,000 to 150,000 clones detected, around 85% appear once; the ten largest clones hold around 3%. What was sequenced was peripheral blood. The source of these receptors is a woman older than 75 with COVID-19, enrolled during active disease. CDR3s include the opening cysteine and the closing phenylalanine or tryptophan. Each record gives: D gene, J gene, clone size, V gene, CDR3 protein, CDR3 DNA. A D gene is named only where the DNA matches it firmly. The size field is filled for only some rows; it gives once, few, many or a size class.

D: TRBD2
J: TRBJ2-5
size: .
V: TRBV19
CDR3: CASKTSGRETQYF
DNA: TGTGCCAGTAAGACTAGCGGGAGAGAGACCCAGTACTTC

D: TRBD1
J: TRBJ2-5
size: .
V: TRBV7-2
CDR3: CASSTGGLETQYF
DNA: TGTGCCAGCAGCACAGGGGGTTTGGAGACCCAGTACTTC

D: .
J: TRBJ2-2
size: .
V: TRBV7-2
CDR3: CASSLAGVTTGELFF
DNA: TGTGCCAGCAGCTTAGCGGGAGTCACCACCGGGGAGCTGTTTTTT

D: .
J: TRBJ1-6
size: .
V: TRBV25-1
CDR3: CASSEAGNSPLHF
DNA: TGTGCCAGCAGTGAAGCGGGGAATTCACCCCTCCACTTT

D: TRBD1
J: TRBJ1-2
size: .
V: TRBV10-2
CDR3: CASSESVGTAYGYTF
DNA: TGCGCCAGCAGTGAGTCTGTGGGGACAGCGTATGGCTACACCTTC

D: .
J: TRBJ2-7
size: .
V: TRBV2
CDR3: CASSELTVTYEQYF
DNA: TGTGCCAGCAGTGAACTTACGGTGACCTACGAGCAGTACTTC

D: TRBD1
J: TRBJ2-5
size: .
V: TRBV28
CDR3: CASSYSTGSETQYF
DNA: TGTGCCAGCAGTTACTCGACAGGGTCGGAGACCCAGTACTTC

D: .
J: TRBJ2-2
size: .
V: TRBV24-1
CDR3: CATSETAITGELFF
DNA: TGTGCCACCAGTGAGACAGCCATCACCGGGGAGCTGTTTTTT

D: .
J: TRBJ1-6
size: .
V: TRBV28
CDR3: CASSFLGAGNSPLHF
DNA: TGTGCCAGCAGTTTTTTGGGGGCCGGTAATTCACCCCTCCACTTT

D: .
J: TRBJ2-1
size: once
V: TRBV6-5
CDR3: CASSYPHAARGEQFF
DNA: TGTGCCAGCAGTTACCCCCATGCCGCTAGGGGCGAGCAGTTCTTC

D: .
J: TRBJ1-6
size: .
V: TRBV5-1
CDR3: CASRDKSGDNSPLHF
DNA: TGCGCCAGCAGAGACAAATCAGGGGACAATTCACCCCTCCACTTT

D: TRBD2
J: TRBJ2-5
size: .
V: TRBV27
CDR3: CASSSSGRAQETQYF
DNA: TGTGCCAGCAGTTCCAGCGGGAGGGCCCAAGAGACCCAGTACTTC

D: .
J: TRBJ1-2
size: .
V: TRBV6-5
CDR3: CASLSGGRNYGYTF
DNA: TGTGCCAGCCTGTCGGGGGGGAGGAACTATGGCTACACCTTC

D: .
J: TRBJ2-7
size: .
V: TRBV5-4
CDR3: CASTAWAGSNEQYF
DNA: TGTGCCAGCACAGCTTGGGCAGGGTCCAACGAGCAGTACTTC

D: .
J: TRBJ2-7
size: .
V: TRBV27
CDR3: CASSSSNSPYEQYF
DNA: TGTGCCAGCAGTTCCTCCAACTCACCCTACGAGCAGTACTTC

D: TRBD1
J: TRBJ1-1
size: .
V: TRBV6-5
CDR3: CASSPGTGTTEAFF
DNA: TGTGCCAGCAGTCCCGGGACAGGGACCACTGAAGCTTTCTTT

D: TRBD1
J: TRBJ1-5
size: few
V: TRBV15
CDR3: CATGERTGLFNQPQHF
DNA: TGTGCCACCGGGGAGAGGACAGGCCTCTTTAATCAGCCCCAGCATTTT

D: .
J: TRBJ2-7
size: .
V: TRBV6-5
CDR3: CASSYAGYEQYF
DNA: TGTGCCAGCAGTTACGCAGGATACGAGCAGTACTTC

D: .
J: TRBJ1-4
size: .
V: TRBV3-1/TRBV3-2
CDR3: CASSQSGVEKLFF
DNA: TGTGCCAGCAGCCAAAGCGGGGTGGAAAAACTGTTTTTT

D: TRBD1
J: TRBJ2-1
size: .
V: TRBV6-2/TRBV6-3
CDR3: CASSVTGSNEQFF
DNA: TGTGCCAGCAGTGTGACAGGGTCGAATGAGCAGTTCTTC

D: .
J: TRBJ1-1
size: once
V: TRBV4-3
CDR3: CASSQDSAGRGTEAFF
DNA: TGCGCCAGCAGCCAAGATTCAGCGGGGAGAGGCACTGAAGCTTTCTTT

D: .
J: TRBJ2-7
size: .
V: TRBV5-6
CDR3: CASSPRHLSSYEQYF
DNA: TGTGCCAGCAGCCCAAGACACCTATCCTCCTACGAGCAGTACTTC

D: TRBD1
J: TRBJ2-6
size: .
V: TRBV19
CDR3: CASSSGQGARGANVLTF
DNA: TGTGCCAGTAGTTCGGGACAGGGGGCGCGAGGGGCCAACGTCCTGACTTTC